This T cell receptor beta chain was recovered during a study of T cells and Merkel cell carcinoma outcomes. A note on this clone: Its antigen is currently unknown.

Clones were sequenced by immunoSEQ multiplex PCR, and TCRdb holds only the in-frame ones, with some missing. Of some 470 clones listed, 70% to 90% are singletons. The CDR3 consists of 17 residues. The trim removed 5 bases at V and 5 bases at J, leaving 16 bases unmatched. CDR1 and CDR2 (germline): SGHTA, FQGNSA. General observations from the study: Reportedly, T-cell repertoire with density predicts Merkel cell carcinoma outcomes.

Input material: tumor tissue from Merkel cell carcinoma. The V call is TRBV7-2, the J call TRBJ2-5; 8 nucleotides line up with TRBD2. The receptor was derived from a human donor with Merkel cell carcinoma. CDR3 sequence reads: CASSKEVAGTPGETQYF. CDR3 DNA sequence: TGTGCCAGCAGCAAGGAGGTAGCGGGGACCCCCGGGGAGACCCAGTACTTC.